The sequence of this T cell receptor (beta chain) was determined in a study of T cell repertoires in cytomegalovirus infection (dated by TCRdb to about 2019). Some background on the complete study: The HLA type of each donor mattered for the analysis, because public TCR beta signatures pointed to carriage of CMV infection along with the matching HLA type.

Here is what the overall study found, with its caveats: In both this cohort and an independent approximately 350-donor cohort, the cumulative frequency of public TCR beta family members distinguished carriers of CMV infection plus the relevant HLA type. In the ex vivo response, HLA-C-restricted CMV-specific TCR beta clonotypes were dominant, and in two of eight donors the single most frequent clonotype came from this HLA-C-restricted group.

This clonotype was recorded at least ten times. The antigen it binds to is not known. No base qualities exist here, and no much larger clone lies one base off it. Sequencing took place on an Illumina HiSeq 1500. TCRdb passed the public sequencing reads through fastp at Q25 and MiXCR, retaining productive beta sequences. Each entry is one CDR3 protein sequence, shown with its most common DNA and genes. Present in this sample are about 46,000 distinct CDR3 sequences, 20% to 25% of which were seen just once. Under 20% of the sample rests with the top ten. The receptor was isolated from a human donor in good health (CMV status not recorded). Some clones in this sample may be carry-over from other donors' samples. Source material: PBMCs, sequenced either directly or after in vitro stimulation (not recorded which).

The CDR3 corresponds to CASSSTSGAGETQYF. The DNA reads TGTGCCAGCAGCTCGACTAGCGGGGCGGGAGAGACCCAGTACTTC. The chain is encoded by TRBV7-7 joined to TRBJ2-5; 11 central bases correspond to TRBD2. From its cysteine to its phenylalanine, the CDR3 spans 15 amino acids. Left in the record is the CDR3 DNA by itself, 45 bases read in frame from the first base. Relative to germline, V is missing 4 bases and J is missing 4 bases, with 5 bases of the junction outside any gene match. CDR1 and CDR2 are read off the germline V gene (reference sequence) as SSHAT and FNYEAQ.